This TCR beta chain was found in a study of T cells in Graves' hyperthyroidism and ophthalmopathy. From RNA transcripts, TCR beta CDR3 regions were amplified. Carried out on the TCR CDR3, a first-round RT-PCR used the HTBI primer set. Via MiXCR, TCRdb re-called the multiplex PCR reads, giving one row per CDR3 protein. Among some 620,000 distinct CDR3 sequences, 15% to 20% were seen once, and the ten largest hold approximately 3.9%. This CDR3 has 15 residues. Germline V gene lookup returns CDR1 MNHNS and CDR2 SASEGT. The J segment lost 5 bases and the V segment lost 4 bases, leaving 6 bases of the junction unmatched.

This clonotype was obtained from a woman aged 25 to 39 with Graves' hyperthyroidism. The gene calls are TRBV6-1 and TRBJ2-2; 8 bases are a match to TRBD1. What was sequenced was blood. DNA for the CDR3: TGTGCCAGCAGTGTTCGGACAGGGCAGACCGGGGAGCTGTTTTTT. Encoded protein: CASSVRTGQTGELFF.